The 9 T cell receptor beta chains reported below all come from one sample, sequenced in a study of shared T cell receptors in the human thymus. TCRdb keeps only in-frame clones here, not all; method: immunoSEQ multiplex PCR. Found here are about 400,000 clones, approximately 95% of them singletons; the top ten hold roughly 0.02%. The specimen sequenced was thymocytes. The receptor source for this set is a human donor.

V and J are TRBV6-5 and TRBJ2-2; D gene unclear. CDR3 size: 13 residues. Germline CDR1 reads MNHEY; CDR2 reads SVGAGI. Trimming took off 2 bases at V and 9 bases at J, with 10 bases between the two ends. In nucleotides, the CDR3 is TGTGCCAGCAGTTACGGGAATGGGTGGGAGCTGTTTTTT. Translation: CASSYGNGWELFF.

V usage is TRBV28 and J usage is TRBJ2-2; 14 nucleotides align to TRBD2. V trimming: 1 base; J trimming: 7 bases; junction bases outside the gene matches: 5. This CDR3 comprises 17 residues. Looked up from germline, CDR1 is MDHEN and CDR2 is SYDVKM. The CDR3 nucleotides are TGTGCCAGCAGTTTATTCGGACTAGCGGGAGGTGTCGGGGAGCTGTTTTTT. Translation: CASSLFGLAGGVGELFF.

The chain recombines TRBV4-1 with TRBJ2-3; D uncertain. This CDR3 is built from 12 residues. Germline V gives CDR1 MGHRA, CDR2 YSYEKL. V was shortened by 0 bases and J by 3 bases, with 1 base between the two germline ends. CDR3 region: CASSQETDTQYF. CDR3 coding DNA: TGCGCCAGCAGCCAAGAAACAGATACGCAGTATTTT.

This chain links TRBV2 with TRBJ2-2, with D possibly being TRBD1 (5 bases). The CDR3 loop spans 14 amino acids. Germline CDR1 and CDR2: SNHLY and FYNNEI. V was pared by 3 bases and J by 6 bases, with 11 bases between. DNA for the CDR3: TGTGCCAGCAGTGAGGGCCAGGGTCCCGGGGAGCTGTTTTTT. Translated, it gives CASSEGQGPGELFF.

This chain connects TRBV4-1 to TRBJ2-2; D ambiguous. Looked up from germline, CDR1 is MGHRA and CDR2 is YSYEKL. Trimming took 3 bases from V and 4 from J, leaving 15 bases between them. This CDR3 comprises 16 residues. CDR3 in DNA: TGCGCCAGCAGCCACCGGACCCGGAGCTGCACCGGGGAGCTGTTTTTT. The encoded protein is CASSHRTRSCTGELFF.

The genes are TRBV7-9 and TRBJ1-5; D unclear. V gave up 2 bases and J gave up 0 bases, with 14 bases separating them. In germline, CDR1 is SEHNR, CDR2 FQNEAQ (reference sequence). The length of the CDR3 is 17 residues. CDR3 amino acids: CASSLNLGDHSNQPQHF. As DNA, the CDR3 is TGTGCCAGCAGCTTAAATCTAGGAGACCATAGCAATCAGCCCCAGCATTTT.

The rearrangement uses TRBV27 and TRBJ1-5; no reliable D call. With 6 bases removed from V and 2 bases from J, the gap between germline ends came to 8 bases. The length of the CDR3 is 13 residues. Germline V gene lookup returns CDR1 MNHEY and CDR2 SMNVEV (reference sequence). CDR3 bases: TGTGCCAGCAGAGGGCGGGGCAATCAGCCCCAGCATTTT. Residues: CASRGRGNQPQHF.

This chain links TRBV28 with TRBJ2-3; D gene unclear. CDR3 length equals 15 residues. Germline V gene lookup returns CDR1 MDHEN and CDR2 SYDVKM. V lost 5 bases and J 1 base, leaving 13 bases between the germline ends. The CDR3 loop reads CASSPAWVCTDTQYF. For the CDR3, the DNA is TGTGCCAGCAGTCCTGCCTGGGTATGCACAGATACGCAGTATTTT.

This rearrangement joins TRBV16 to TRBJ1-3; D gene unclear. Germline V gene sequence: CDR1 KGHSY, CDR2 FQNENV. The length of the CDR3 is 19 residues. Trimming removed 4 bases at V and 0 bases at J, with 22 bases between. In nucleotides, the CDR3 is TGTGCCAGCAGCCCCTGGGTGGGCGGCAGTCTCCACTCTGGAAACACCATATATTTT. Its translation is CASSPWVGGSLHSGNTIYF.